The table lists the clone carrying this T cell receptor (beta chain) with a count of one. Its antigen remains unidentified. Time point defined: pre-treatment sample, taken before nivolumab and TIL therapy. Most excised metastases sampled were pleural nodules or supraclavicular lymph nodes. The data are from a study of TIL therapy for anti-PD-1-resistant metastatic lung cancer. About the research overall: Patients had a median age of approximately 56 years (range roughly 38-85).

Sequencing used immunoSEQ v3. Only in-frame clones appear in the TCRdb table, and some are missing; sequencing was by immunoSEQ multiplex PCR. This repertoire shows about 100,000 clones, about 71% found once; its top ten account for approximately 10%. Overall study results and limits: Many TIL product clones were absent from baseline tumor, suggesting clonal contraction.

The V gene's germline CDR1 is MGHRA and CDR2 YSYEKL. The CDR3 has 14 residues. The ends lost 3 bases at V and 4 bases at J; junction bases unmatched: 6. Sequenced here: tumor tissue, sampled at baseline. The TCR was taken from a person aged 25 to 85 with non-small cell lung cancer. This chain joins TRBV4-1 and TRBJ2-7; TRBD2 matches 7 bases. The CDR3 bases are TGCGCCAGCAGCCAGGTGCGGGGAGGGTACGAGCAGTACTTC. Its protein is CASSQVRGGYEQYF.